A single sample gave rise to the 22 T cell receptor beta chains below, sequenced in a study of CD8+ T cells in alopecia areata. Treatment given: oral pan-JAK inhibitor, 5-10 mg twice daily. Once RNA had been extracted, it was reverse transcribed into cDNA to act as the sequencing template. TCRdb keeps only in-frame clones here, not all; method: immunoSEQ multiplex PCR. This table has roughly 200,000 clones, approximately 47% appearing once. The specimen was CD4+ T cells sorted from blood, collected at approximately week 36, from a patient treated with tofacitinib. These receptors were taken from a human donor with alopecia areata.

The genes are TRBV5-6 and TRBJ1-2; maybe TRBD1 (5 bases). The CDR3 has 15 amino acids. The V end was cut by 0 bases, the J end by 0 bases, with 9 bases between. Germline values: CDR1 SGHDT, CDR2 YYEEEE. The CDR3 DNA sequence: TGTGCCAGCAGCTTGGGAGGGGCCCCTAACTATGGCTACACCTTC. Translation gives CASSLGGAPNYGYTF.

This clone was counted between two and nine times. The CDR3 DNA reads as TGCGCCAGCAGCTCGGAAGGGACCTATGGCTACACCTTC. Translating it yields CASSSEGTYGYTF. The gene calls are TRBV5-1 and TRBJ1-2, with D perhaps TRBD1 (5 bases). Between the trimmed V and J ends, which lost 3 bases and 4 bases, there was a span of 10 bases. The CDR3 is 13 amino acids. Germline CDR1 reads SGHRS; CDR2 reads YFSETQ.

The chain recombines TRBV5-1 with TRBJ2-5; D may be TRBD1 or TRBD2 (6 bases each). The CDR3 consists of 16 residues. V lost 0 bases, J lost 1 base, and 13 bases lay in between. Germline CDR1 is SGHRS and CDR2 is YFSETQ. CDR3 sequence (DNA): TGCGCCAGCAGCTTGGAGGGGGGACTCTCCCAAGAGACCCAGTACTTC. Translating it yields CASSLEGGLSQETQYF.

This chain connects TRBV30 to TRBJ1-2; D is perhaps TRBD1 (6 bases). With 3 bases removed from V and 7 bases from J, the gap between germline ends came to 15 bases. This CDR3 is 13 amino acids long. The germline V gene has CDR1 GTSNPN and CDR2 SVGIG (reference sequence). CDR3 coding DNA: TGTGCCTGGAGCGGAACAGGGTTTTCTGGCTACACCTTC. Its translation is CAWSGTGFSGYTF.

The rearrangement uses TRBV29-1 and TRBJ2-3; possible D gene TRBD1, 5 bases. This CDR3 has 16 residues. The V gene lost 4 bases and the J gene lost 4 bases, with 21 bases spanning the gap. The germline CDR1 and CDR2 sequences are SQVTM and ANQGSEA. As DNA, the CDR3 is TGCAGCGTTGTTTATCCCTCAGGGCGGTTGTCAGATACGCAGTATTTT. This translates into CSVVYPSGRLSDTQYF.

This clone has more than one count but fewer than ten. CDR3 DNA sequence: TGTGCCAGCGCCGAAGGTGCAGGGGCCTCCTACGAGCAGTACTTC. As protein: CASAEGAGASYEQYF. The chain uses TRBV9 and TRBJ2-7; tentatively, D is TRBD1 (6 bases). V lost 7 bases to trimming and J lost 0 bases, with 17 bases between them. Germline V gene data show CDR1 as SGDLS and CDR2 as YYNGEE. The CDR3 runs to 15 residues.

This clone appeared a few times. The chain recombines TRBV7-2 with TRBJ2-3; D tentatively reads TRBD1 or TRBD2 (5 bases each). Germline V gene lookup returns CDR1 SGHTA and CDR2 FQGNSA. The V end was cut by 3 bases, the J end by 5 bases, with 15 bases between. CDR3 length: 15 amino acids. In nucleotides, the CDR3 is TGTGCCAGCAGCTTGGGACCCACCAGAGGAGATACGCAGTATTTT. This translates into CASSLGPTRGDTQYF.

The genes are TRBV5-6 and TRBJ2-3, with D possibly being TRBD1 (6 bases). The CDR3 is 14 amino acids. The V gene's germline CDR1 is SGHDT and CDR2 YYEEEE. Trimming stripped 6 bases from V and 2 bases from J, with 13 bases between. CDR3 in DNA: TGTGCCAGCACCTCGGGACAATTCACAGATACGCAGTATTTT. It specifies CASTSGQFTDTQYF. Using reference TRBV5-6 and TRBJ2-3 for the parts outside the CDR3, the full variable domain is DAGVTQSPTHLIKTRGQQVTLRCSPKSGHDTVSWYQQALGQGPQFIFQYYEEEERQRGNFPDRFSGHQFPNYSSELNVNALLLGDSALYLCASTSGQFTDTQYFGPGTRLTVL.

The genes are TRBV29-1 and TRBJ2-3, with TRBD2 matching 10 bases. Unmatched junction bases numbered 8, after V lost 4 bases and J lost 4 bases. The CDR3 consists of 15 residues. Germline CDR1 reads SQVTM; CDR2 reads ANQGSEA. The CDR3 sequence is CSVVSGRAVADTQYF. In DNA form, the CDR3 reads TGCAGCGTTGTGAGCGGGAGGGCCGTCGCAGATACGCAGTATTTT.

This sequence joins TRBV5-6 and TRBJ2-7, with TRBD1 matching over 8 bases. This CDR3 is built from 18 residues. Germline V gene lookup returns CDR1 SGHDT and CDR2 YYEEEE. V trimming: 3 bases; J trimming: 2 bases; junction bases outside the gene matches: 16. DNA for the CDR3: TGTGCCAGCAGCTGGGGAACAGGGGGTCGACTCCGGGCCTACGAGCAGTACTTC. Translating it yields CASSWGTGGRLRAYEQYF.

This clone was counted a few times. This sequence joins TRBV15 and TRBJ1-5; tentatively, D is TRBD1 (5 bases). Germline CDR1 reads LNHNV; CDR2 reads YYDKDF (reference sequence). CDR3 size: 17 residues. V was trimmed by 6 bases and J by 0 bases, leaving 18 bases between them. CDR3 sequence reads: CATSRNYGGTSNQPQHF. The CDR3, as DNA: TGTGCCACCAGTCGAAATTACGGAGGGACTAGCAATCAGCCCCAGCATTTT.

The chain has TRBV29-1 and TRBJ2-1, with 10 nucleotides matching TRBD2. The ends lost 4 bases at V and 6 bases at J; junction bases unmatched: 9. CDR1 is SQVTM, CDR2 ANQGSEA, per germline. The CDR3 runs 15 residues. The CDR3: CSVVPWTSGSNEQFF. CDR3 nucleotides: TGCAGCGTTGTCCCCTGGACTAGCGGTTCCAATGAGCAGTTCTTC.

The rearrangement links TRBV11-2 to TRBJ2-1; 8 nucleotides match TRBD2. The germline CDR1 and CDR2 sequences are SGHAT and FQNNGV. CDR3 length: 17 residues. V shed 7 bases, J shed 3 bases, and the junction held 14 bases outside the gene matches. The CDR3 loop reads CASTTGGGGVGYNEQFF. As DNA, the CDR3 is TGTGCCAGCACCACGGGAGGGGGAGGGGTCGGCTACAATGAGCAGTTCTTC.

J is TRBJ1-2 and V is TRBV4-1; maybe TRBD1 (6 bases). Deletions cut 0 bases from V and 2 bases from J, with 22 bases between. Germline CDR1 is MGHRA and CDR2 is YSYEKL. The CDR3 covers 19 residues. The CDR3 nucleotides read TGCGCCAGCAGCCAAGAGTTATTCAGGGGCCCTGTCTGGAACTATGGCTACACCTTC. It translates to CASSQELFRGPVWNYGYTF.

This clone turned up a few times. This chain uses TRBV4-1 with TRBJ1-5; D not certain. V was trimmed by 3 bases and J by 9 bases, leaving 12 bases between them. This CDR3 region has 13 residues. From germline, CDR1 is MGHRA and CDR2 YSYEKL. The CDR3 coding sequence is TGCGCCAGCAGCCAGGACCGCGTCGGGCCCCAGCATTTT. Amino acids: CASSQDRVGPQHF.

In this sample, this clone turned up a few times. V gene TRBV28 combines with J gene TRBJ2-7, with D tentatively TRBD1 (5 bases). Germline V lookup: CDR1 MDHEN, CDR2 SYDVKM. The V and J ends lost 9 bases and 3 bases respectively, with 15 bases between them. This CDR3 comprises 13 residues. CDR3 nucleotides: TGTGCCAGTTGCCAGGGAAACCTCTACGAGCAGTACTTC. Protein: CASCQGNLYEQYF.

This clone has only a few counts. The chain carries TRBV19 and TRBJ1-1, with 7 bases fitting TRBD1. Germline CDR1 and CDR2: LNHDA and SQIVND (reference sequence). V lost 7 bases to trimming and J lost 4 bases; unmatched junction nucleotides: 9. The CDR3 is made up of 14 amino acids. This CDR3 is CASKEQGMGTEAFF. The CDR3, as DNA: TGTGCCAGTAAAGAACAGGGGATGGGCACTGAAGCTTTCTTT.

The chain combines TRBV7-2 with TRBJ1-4; 8 bases map to TRBD1. The CDR3 has 15 amino acids. V lost 5 bases and J lost 8; bases outside the gene matches: 10. CDR1 and CDR2 from the germline V gene are SGHTA and FQGNSA. As DNA, the CDR3 is TGTGCCAGCAGCATCGTGAGGGACAGGTTCGAAAAACTGTTTTTT. This translates into CASSIVRDRFEKLFF.

This clone was seen only a few times. The genes are TRBV25-1 and TRBJ1-5; D call uncertain. V lost 1 base and J 3 bases, leaving 19 bases between the germline ends. The CDR3 is made up of 18 amino acids. Germline CDR1 is MGHDK and CDR2 is SYGVNS. In DNA form, the CDR3 reads TGTGCCAGCAGTGAATCTCTTGGAGGGCGAAAAGACAATCAGCCCCAGCATTTT. Amino acid sequence: CASSESLGGRKDNQPQHF.

The rearrangement joins TRBV4-2 to TRBJ2-1; weak D call: TRBD2 (5 bases). The ends were cut back, 5 bases at V and 2 bases at J, with 16 bases in the middle. Germline lookup yields CDR1 LGHNA and CDR2 YNFKEQ. This CDR3 spans 16 amino acids. The CDR3 DNA reads as TGTGCCAGCAGCTTTGGAGGCGGGTTCCCCTACAATGAGCAGTTCTTC. It codes for CASSFGGGFPYNEQFF.

This clone was counted between two and nine times. This rearrangement joins TRBV5-1 to TRBJ2-3; D is uncertain. The CDR3 extends over 13 amino acids. Germline CDR1 and CDR2: SGHRS and YFSETQ. V lost 2 bases to trimming and J lost 2 bases, with 6 bases between them. CDR3 protein: CASSFAPTDTQYF. CDR3 DNA sequence: TGCGCCAGCAGCTTTGCCCCCACAGATACGCAGTATTTT.

This clone was detected only a few times. The chain links TRBV13 to TRBJ1-2, with 10 bases identical to TRBD1. The germline V gene encodes CDR1 PRHDT and CDR2 FYEKMQ (reference sequence). CDR3 length: 16 amino acids. Trimming cost V 7 bases and J 5 bases; bases outside gene matches: 13. The DNA for the CDR3 is TGTGCCAGCACCACTCGAGGGACAGGGGTATTTTATGGCTACACCTTC. It codes for CASTTRGTGVFYGYTF.